This entry features one T cell receptor beta chain sequence. The sample is drawn from a study of blood T cell repertoires in COVID-19. Overall study context: Sources were T cells, B-cell-depleted T cells, or PBMCs; the material itself was cDNA or gDNA.

The trim removed 6 bases at V and 3 bases at J, leaving 9 bases unmatched. The CDR3 covers 15 residues. Germline CDR1 SGHTA, CDR2 FQGTGA. Sequencing was performed with immunoSEQ multiplex PCR; in TCRdb, only in-frame clones are kept and a portion is missing. This sample has about 41,000 clones; 70% to 90% occur once, and the top ten carry around 4.6%. This TCR was sampled from a human donor in a cohort sampled during active COVID-19. The chain links TRBV7-3 to TRBJ2-3; 7 bases line up with TRBD2. Sequenced material: peripheral blood. The CDR3 nucleotides are TGTGCCAGCAGTCCCGGGGGAGGGGCTACAGATACGCAGTATTTT. Translated: CASSPGGGATDTQYF.